Each of the 8 T cell receptor beta chains below was sequenced from the same sample in a study of a mutant IDH1 vaccine in newly diagnosed glioma. Antigen specificity for these receptors is unknown. The method was immunoSEQ multiplex PCR; TCRdb's version includes in-frame clones alone and lacks a portion of them. The sample contains over 95,000 clones, 85% to 90% of which appear only once. Time point indicated: week 11, during vaccination. Each dose delivered 300 ug of mutant IDH1 20-mer peptide subcutaneously with imiquimod. Here the sequenced sample was PBMCs, taken from a glioma patient whose treatment included an IDH1 peptide vaccine. All receptors come from a woman in her fifties or sixties with glioma.

The chain joins TRBV12-5 to TRBJ1-1; D is uncertain. The CDR3 extends over 14 amino acids. The germline V and J ends were trimmed by 5 bases and 5 bases, with 15 bases remaining between them. CDR1 is LGHNT and CDR2 is FRNRAP in the germline V gene. The chain's CDR3 is CASGPTLVGTEAFF. CDR3 DNA sequence: TGTGCTAGTGGTCCAACCCTAGTCGGGACTGAAGCTTTCTTT. The full variable domain, with the rest looked up from reference TRBV12-5 and TRBJ1-1, is DARVTQTPRHKVTEMGQEVTMRCQPILGHNTVFWYRQTMMQGLELLAYFRNRAPLDDSGMPKDRFSAEMPDATLATLKIQPSEPRDSAVYFCASGPTLVGTEAFFGQGTRLTVV.

V is TRBV18 and J is TRBJ1-4; D is unclear. CDR1 KGHSH and CDR2 LQKENI come from the germline V gene. V was trimmed by 0 bases and J by 0 bases, leaving 5 bases between them. CDR3 length: 15 residues. This CDR3 is CASSPPLATNEKLFF. The CDR3, as DNA: TGTGCCAGCTCACCACCGTTGGCAACTAATGAAAAACTGTTTTTT.

V gene TRBV15 combines with J gene TRBJ2-7; unclear D gene. The CDR3 totals 15 residues. Trimming cost V 0 bases and J 2 bases, with 11 bases left between them. Germline V lookup: CDR1 LNHNV, CDR2 YYDKDF (reference sequence). CDR3 region: CATSRERLLPYEQYF. CDR3 nucleotide sequence: TGTGCCACCAGCAGAGAGAGGTTACTCCCCTACGAGCAGTACTTC.

CDR3 protein: CASSPSGVRTDTQYF. The CDR3 nucleotides are TGTGCCAGCAGCCCATCCGGGGTCCGCACAGATACGCAGTATTTT. This chain uses TRBV7-3 with TRBJ2-3; TRBD2 might be the D (5 bases). Per germline, CDR1 SGHTA and CDR2 FQGTGA. The CDR3 runs 15 residues. Between the trimmed V and J ends, which lost 5 bases and 1 base, there was a span of 13 bases.

The V and J genes are TRBV7-9 and TRBJ2-3; TRBD2 aligns across 14 bases. Germline loops: CDR1 SEHNR, CDR2 FQNEAQ (reference sequence). V lost 4 bases to trimming and J lost 0 bases; unmatched junction nucleotides: 6. The CDR3 runs 18 residues. The CDR3 region has the DNA TGTGCCAGCAGCTCGGCTAGGACTAGCGGGAGGAGCACAGATACGCAGTATTTT. Encoded protein: CASSSARTSGRSTDTQYF.

The V call is TRBV9, the J call TRBJ2-1; TRBD2 matches 8 bases. Germline loops: CDR1 SGDLS, CDR2 YYNGEE. V was pared by 0 bases and J by 8 bases, with 10 bases of the junction left unmatched. The CDR3 is 16 amino acids. The CDR3 protein is CASSVESGSGRYEQFF. For the CDR3, the DNA is TGTGCCAGCAGCGTAGAGTCGGGGAGCGGGAGATATGAGCAGTTCTTC.

J is TRBJ2-7 and V is TRBV11-2; no clear D gene. Deletions cut 0 bases from V and 3 bases from J, with 3 bases between. The germline gives CDR1 SGHAT, CDR2 FQNNGV. This CDR3 comprises 12 residues. CDR3 in DNA: TGTGCCAGCAGCTTAGACGGCTACGAGCAGTACTTC. Protein sequence: CASSLDGYEQYF. The full variable domain, rest sourced from reference TRBV11-2 and TRBJ2-7, is EAGVAQSPRYKIIEKRQSVAFWCNPISGHATLYWYQQILGQGPKLLIQFQNNGVVDDSQLPKDRFSAERLKGVDSTLKIQPAKLEDSAVYLCASSLDGYEQYFGPGTRLTVT.

This clone was recorded once. V usage is TRBV10-3 and J usage is TRBJ2-2; TRBD1 aligns across 11 bases. Germline V CDR1 and CDR2: ENHRY, SYGVKD. The CDR3 is made up of 15 amino acids. The V segment lost 5 bases and the J segment 4 bases; nucleotides outside the gene matches: 3. As DNA, the CDR3 is TGTGCCATCAGTTGGACAGGGGGCGCCACCGGGGAGCTGTTTTTT. This gives the protein CAISWTGGATGELFF.